This TCR beta chain was retrieved from a study of T cell responses to AZD1222 COVID-19 vaccine. Findings and limits, study-wide: Donors were chiefly white British, with a greater number of females, and clonal diversity was perhaps underestimated. Increased Spike-specific TCR breadth and depth were observed after two AZD1222 doses.

On this clone: Antigen specificity is unknown.

Data came from immunoSEQ multiplex PCR; TCRdb stores just in-frame clones and leaves some out. This sample has 90,000 to 150,000 clones; about 90% occur once, and the top ten carry around a tenth. Trimming removed 4 bases from V and 8 bases from J, with 17 bases in between. This CDR3 spans 15 amino acids. Per the germline V gene, CDR1 is KGHSH and CDR2 is LQKENI. Sequenced material: peripheral blood, taken on day 0 of AZD1222 vaccination. V is TRBV18 and J is TRBJ1-4; D gene uncertain. This receptor was identified in an adult in good health. As DNA, the CDR3 is TGTGCCAGCTCACAACAGACCGGGAAACAAGAAAAACTGTTTTTT. Protein product: CASSQQTGKQEKLFF.